This T cell receptor (beta chain) was profiled in a study of T cell responses to AZD1222 COVID-19 vaccine. Regarding the study as a whole: Of the AZD1222 recipients, only 6 or 7 were seropositive at baseline. Repertoire sampling happened only post peak T cell response. The study found Spike-specific TCR breadth and depth rose after two AZD1222 doses.

Concerning this clone: Its antigen is not known.

Assay: immunoSEQ multiplex PCR; the TCRdb copy retains only in-frame clones and omits some. The sample includes about 130,000 clones, about nine tenths seen only once; the top ten take about 6%. Germline-derived CDR1 and CDR2 are GTSNPN and SVGIG (reference sequence). This CDR3 contains 13 residues. Trimming pared 4 bases from V and 5 bases from J, leaving 14 bases between. This receptor was taken from an adult in good health. The specimen was peripheral blood, collected on day 0 of AZD1222 vaccination. This sequence joins TRBV30 and TRBJ2-5; D is possibly TRBD2 (5 bases). The CDR3 region is CAWTLPGGETQYF. The CDR3 DNA is TGTGCCTGGACCCTCCCGGGCGGGGAGACCCAGTACTTC.